The rows below give T cell receptor beta chains drawn from one sample of a study of control samples from healthy donors and cancer patients. The protocol was immunoSEQ multiplex PCR, while the TCRdb copy is restricted to in-frame clones and leaves out a portion. The data hold 100,000 to 120,000 clones, with 83% observed a single time. Sequencing was done on a sample of blood. These receptor sequences come from a woman in her fifties or sixties in good health. CDR3s include the opening cysteine and the closing phenylalanine or tryptophan. Fields, in order: D gene, J gene, clone size, V gene, CDR3 protein, CDR3 DNA. The D gene is left open where the match is weak. Size values are once, few and many counts, or a class for expanded clones, and some rows have none.

D gene: TRBD2
J gene: TRBJ2-1
clone size: -
V gene: TRBV11-3
CDR3 protein: CASSLDPTSGDEQFF
CDR3 DNA: TGTGCCAGCAGCTTAGACCCGACTAGCGGGGATGAGCAGTTCTTC

D gene: TRBD2
J gene: TRBJ2-5
clone size: -
V gene: TRBV5-1
CDR3 protein: CASSDLAGVQETQYF
CDR3 DNA: TGCGCCAGCAGCGACCTAGCGGGGGTCCAAGAGACCCAGTACTTC

D gene: -
J gene: TRBJ2-7
clone size: once
V gene: TRBV7-2
CDR3 protein: CASSLGKAYEQYF
CDR3 DNA: TGTGCCAGCAGCTTAGGGAAAGCCTACGAGCAGTACTTC

D gene: TRBD2
J gene: TRBJ2-7
clone size: -
V gene: TRBV6-2/TRBV6-3
CDR3 protein: CASSYGLAGSYEQYF
CDR3 DNA: TGTGCCAGCAGTTACGGACTAGCGGGCTCCTACGAGCAGTACTTC

D gene: -
J gene: TRBJ1-1
clone size: -
V gene: TRBV2
CDR3 protein: CASSEKQGIKTEAFF
CDR3 DNA: TGTGCCAGCAGTGAAAAACAGGGCATTAAGACTGAAGCTTTCTTT

D gene: -
J gene: TRBJ2-1
clone size: -
V gene: TRBV12-3/TRBV12-4
CDR3 protein: CASSFFQAEQFF
CDR3 DNA: TGTGCCAGCAGTTTTTTCCAAGCCGAGCAGTTCTTC

D gene: -
J gene: TRBJ2-3
clone size: -
V gene: TRBV27
CDR3 protein: CASTLGLASDTQYF
CDR3 DNA: TGTGCCAGCACCCTCGGCCTAGCCTCAGATACGCAGTATTTT

D gene: TRBD1
J gene: TRBJ1-1
clone size: once
V gene: TRBV2
CDR3 protein: CASNDRGYTEAFF
CDR3 DNA: TGTGCCAGCAATGACAGGGGGTACACTGAAGCTTTCTTT

D gene: TRBD1
J gene: TRBJ1-2
clone size: -
V gene: TRBV7-9
CDR3 protein: CASSLASGGVNYGYTF
CDR3 DNA: TGTGCCAGCAGCTTAGCGTCAGGGGGCGTTAACTATGGCTACACCTTC

D gene: -
J gene: TRBJ1-1
clone size: -
V gene: TRBV11-2
CDR3 protein: CASSFGTGNTEAFF
CDR3 DNA: TGTGCCAGCAGCTTCGGGACGGGGAACACTGAAGCTTTCTTT

D gene: TRBD1
J gene: TRBJ2-1
clone size: -
V gene: TRBV5-8
CDR3 protein: CASPPGTGTNEQFF
CDR3 DNA: TGTGCCAGCCCCCCCGGGACAGGGACCAATGAGCAGTTCTTC

D gene: -
J gene: TRBJ2-3
clone size: -
V gene: TRBV7-9
CDR3 protein: CASSLASPLSTDTQYF
CDR3 DNA: TGTGCCAGCAGCTTAGCTTCACCTCTGTCCACAGATACGCAGTATTTT

D gene: TRBD2
J gene: TRBJ2-1
clone size: -
V gene: TRBV9
CDR3 protein: CASSETSGGAFYNEQFF
CDR3 DNA: TGTGCCAGCAGCGAGACTAGCGGGGGGGCATTCTACAATGAGCAGTTCTTC

D gene: TRBD2
J gene: TRBJ2-1
clone size: once
V gene: TRBV2
CDR3 protein: CASGRGGLAGNEQFF
CDR3 DNA: TGTGCCAGCGGGAGGGGGGGCCTAGCGGGAAATGAGCAGTTCTTC

D gene: -
J gene: TRBJ2-5
clone size: -
V gene: TRBV6-5
CDR3 protein: CASSINTGPPETQYF
CDR3 DNA: TGTGCCAGCTCGATAAATACGGGGCCGCCGGAGACCCAGTACTTC

D gene: -
J gene: TRBJ1-5
clone size: -
V gene: TRBV19
CDR3 protein: CASSMRDNQPQHF
CDR3 DNA: TGTGCCAGTAGTATGAGGGACAATCAGCCCCAGCATTTT

D gene: -
J gene: TRBJ1-1
clone size: -
V gene: TRBV7-2
CDR3 protein: CASSPGVVTEAFF
CDR3 DNA: TGTGCCAGCAGCCCCGGCGTAGTCACTGAAGCTTTCTTT

D gene: -
J gene: TRBJ1-1
clone size: -
V gene: TRBV7-2
CDR3 protein: CASSLVGGAQTEAFF
CDR3 DNA: TGTGCCAGCAGCTTAGTTGGGGGGGCGCAGACTGAAGCTTTCTTT

D gene: -
J gene: TRBJ2-3
clone size: -
V gene: TRBV9
CDR3 protein: CASSADLLTDTQYF
CDR3 DNA: TGTGCCAGCAGCGCTGACCTATTGACAGATACGCAGTATTTT

D gene: TRBD1
J gene: TRBJ1-5
clone size: -
V gene: TRBV7-6
CDR3 protein: CASSLGAGTGLYQPQHF
CDR3 DNA: TGTGCCAGCAGCTTAGGCGCCGGGACAGGTCTATATCAGCCCCAGCATTTT

D gene: TRBD1
J gene: TRBJ2-6
clone size: -
V gene: TRBV7-3
CDR3 protein: CASSLAGQGGSGANVLTF
CDR3 DNA: TGTGCCAGCAGCTTAGCTGGACAGGGGGGATCTGGGGCCAACGTCCTGACTTTC

D gene: -
J gene: TRBJ1-2
clone size: few
V gene: TRBV27
CDR3 protein: CASSRDGNGYTF
CDR3 DNA: TGTGCCAGCAGTAGGGACGGTAATGGCTACACCTTC

D gene: -
J gene: TRBJ1-6
clone size: -
V gene: TRBV18
CDR3 protein: CASSPSFGTWNSPLHF
CDR3 DNA: TGTGCCAGCTCACCGAGTTTCGGGACGTGGAATTCACCCCTCCACTTT

D gene: -
J gene: TRBJ2-1
clone size: -
V gene: TRBV7-9
CDR3 protein: CASSRDGRPDNEQFF
CDR3 DNA: TGTGCCAGCAGCCGGGACGGGAGACCCGACAATGAGCAGTTCTTC

D gene: -
J gene: TRBJ2-2
clone size: -
V gene: TRBV18
CDR3 protein: CASSPGLNTGELFF
CDR3 DNA: TGTGCCAGCTCACCTGGACTGAACACCGGGGAGCTGTTTTTT

D gene: -
J gene: TRBJ1-5
clone size: once
V gene: TRBV7-8
CDR3 protein: CASSLVRSEGQPQHF
CDR3 DNA: TGTGCCAGCAGCTTAGTCCGATCAGAGGGTCAGCCCCAGCATTTT

D gene: -
J gene: TRBJ2-1
clone size: few
V gene: TRBV5-6
CDR3 protein: CASSTPDFYNEQFF
CDR3 DNA: TGTGCCAGCAGCACCCCGGACTTCTACAATGAGCAGTTCTTC

D gene: -
J gene: TRBJ2-2
clone size: -
V gene: TRBV11-2
CDR3 protein: CASSLVLRTGELFF
CDR3 DNA: TGTGCCAGCAGCTTAGTTCTTCGGACAGGGGAGCTGTTTTTT

D gene: -
J gene: TRBJ2-7
clone size: -
V gene: TRBV30
CDR3 protein: CAWREDSSYEQYF
CDR3 DNA: TGTGCCTGGAGAGAAGACTCGTCCTACGAGCAGTACTTC

D gene: -
J gene: TRBJ1-1
clone size: few
V gene: TRBV2
CDR3 protein: CASSEYRQTEAFF
CDR3 DNA: TGTGCCAGCAGTGAATACAGGCAAACTGAAGCTTTCTTT

D gene: TRBD1
J gene: TRBJ2-4
clone size: few
V gene: TRBV28
CDR3 protein: CASKPSRQGPKNIQYF
CDR3 DNA: TGTGCCAGCAAACCCTCCCGACAGGGCCCCAAAAACATTCAGTACTTC

D gene: -
J gene: TRBJ1-4
clone size: -
V gene: TRBV7-9
CDR3 protein: CASSLGLAEKLFF
CDR3 DNA: TGTGCCAGCAGCTTAGGGTTGGCTGAAAAACTGTTTTTT

D gene: -
J gene: TRBJ2-7
clone size: few
V gene: TRBV11-3
CDR3 protein: CASSLENYEQYF
CDR3 DNA: TGTGCCAGCAGCTTAGAGAACTACGAGCAGTACTTC

D gene: -
J gene: TRBJ1-1
clone size: once
V gene: TRBV3-1/TRBV3-2
CDR3 protein: CASSQVGNTEAFF
CDR3 DNA: TGTGCCAGCAGCCAAGTTGGCAACACTGAAGCTTTCTTT

D gene: -
J gene: TRBJ2-4
clone size: few
V gene: TRBV7-6
CDR3 protein: CASSEGTLLAKNIQYF
CDR3 DNA: TGTGCCAGCAGCGAAGGGACACTACTAGCCAAAAACATTCAGTACTTC

D gene: -
J gene: TRBJ1-2
clone size: -
V gene: TRBV7-2
CDR3 protein: CASSPDPLGGYTF
CDR3 DNA: TGTGCCAGCAGCCCCGATCCCCTGGGTGGCTACACCTTC

D gene: -
J gene: TRBJ1-5
clone size: -
V gene: TRBV6-5
CDR3 protein: CASSSDRRGDQPQHF
CDR3 DNA: TGTGCCAGCAGTTCAGACAGGAGGGGAGATCAGCCCCAGCATTTT

D gene: -
J gene: TRBJ1-5
clone size: -
V gene: TRBV6-2/TRBV6-3
CDR3 protein: CASSYFLGARNQPQHF
CDR3 DNA: TGTGCCAGCAGTTACTTTTTGGGGGCGCGAAATCAGCCCCAGCATTTT

D gene: -
J gene: TRBJ2-1
clone size: -
V gene: TRBV5-8
CDR3 protein: CASRLGASYNEQFF
CDR3 DNA: TGTGCCAGCAGGCTGGGGGCCTCCTACAATGAGCAGTTCTTC

D gene: -
J gene: TRBJ2-3
clone size: many
V gene: TRBV9
CDR3 protein: CASSPGPPRDTQYF
CDR3 DNA: TGTGCCAGCAGCCCCGGGCCACCAAGGGATACGCAGTATTTT

D gene: TRBD1
J gene: TRBJ1-1
clone size: few
V gene: TRBV7-2
CDR3 protein: CASSWKQGADTEAFF
CDR3 DNA: TGTGCCAGCAGCTGGAAGCAGGGGGCCGACACTGAAGCTTTCTTT

D gene: TRBD1
J gene: TRBJ1-1
clone size: -
V gene: TRBV6-6
CDR3 protein: CASSYPGGFNSEAFF
CDR3 DNA: TGTGCCAGCAGTTACCCAGGGGGCTTTAACTCTGAAGCTTTCTTT

D gene: -
J gene: TRBJ2-7
clone size: -
V gene: TRBV6-6
CDR3 protein: CASRQRTNEQYF
CDR3 DNA: TGTGCCAGCAGACAACGAACAAACGAGCAGTACTTC

D gene: TRBD1
J gene: TRBJ1-5
clone size: -
V gene: TRBV10-3
CDR3 protein: CAISDSRTGGDQPQHF
CDR3 DNA: TGTGCCATCAGTGATAGTCGGACAGGGGGCGATCAGCCCCAGCATTTT

D gene: -
J gene: TRBJ1-5
clone size: -
V gene: TRBV19
CDR3 protein: CASRPTDDQPQHF
CDR3 DNA: TGTGCCAGTAGACCGACGGATGATCAGCCCCAGCATTTT

D gene: -
J gene: TRBJ1-5
clone size: -
V gene: TRBV24-1
CDR3 protein: CATSDLGDNQPQHF
CDR3 DNA: TGTGCCACCAGTGATTTGGGGGACAATCAGCCCCAGCATTTT

D gene: -
J gene: TRBJ1-6
clone size: -
V gene: TRBV30
CDR3 protein: CAWSLDRNSPLHF
CDR3 DNA: TGTGCCTGGAGTCTCGACAGAAATTCACCCCTCCACTTT

D gene: TRBD2
J gene: TRBJ2-5
clone size: -
V gene: TRBV9
CDR3 protein: CASSPGLAEETQYF
CDR3 DNA: TGTGCCAGCAGCCCGGGACTAGCGGAAGAGACCCAGTACTTC

D gene: -
J gene: TRBJ1-2
clone size: -
V gene: TRBV24-1
CDR3 protein: CATSDYGSSYGYTF
CDR3 DNA: TGTGCCACCAGTGATTACGGCAGTTCCTATGGCTACACCTTC

D gene: -
J gene: TRBJ2-1
clone size: few
V gene: TRBV5-6
CDR3 protein: CASRWWGDPYNEQFF
CDR3 DNA: TGTGCCAGCAGGTGGTGGGGAGACCCCTACAATGAGCAGTTCTTC